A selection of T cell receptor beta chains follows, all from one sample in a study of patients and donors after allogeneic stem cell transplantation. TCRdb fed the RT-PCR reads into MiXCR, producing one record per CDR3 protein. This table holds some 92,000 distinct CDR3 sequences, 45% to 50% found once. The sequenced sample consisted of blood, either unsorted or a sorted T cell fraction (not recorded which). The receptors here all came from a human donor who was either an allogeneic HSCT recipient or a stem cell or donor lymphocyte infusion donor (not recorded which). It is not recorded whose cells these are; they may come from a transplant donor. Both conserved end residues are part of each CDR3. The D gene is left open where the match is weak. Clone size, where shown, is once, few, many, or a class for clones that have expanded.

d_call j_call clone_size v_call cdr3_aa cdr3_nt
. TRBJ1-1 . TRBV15 CATSRDRGFDGAFF TGTGCCACCAGCAGAGATCGGGGATTCGATGGAGCTTTCTTT
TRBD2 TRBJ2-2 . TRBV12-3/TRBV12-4 CASSRSGRRAGELFF TGTGCCAGCAGCCGCAGCGGGAGACGGGCCGGGGAGCTGTTTTTT
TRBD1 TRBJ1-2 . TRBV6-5 CASSPPGTGDGYTF TGTGCCAGCAGTCCCCCCGGGACAGGGGATGGCTACACCTTC
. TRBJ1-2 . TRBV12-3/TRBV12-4 CASRDIQGFHYGYTF TGTGCCAGCAGGGATATTCAGGGTTTTCACTATGGCTACACCTTC
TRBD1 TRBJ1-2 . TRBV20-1 CSAPSRDRGRLSGYTF TGCAGTGCGCCATCCCGGGACAGGGGGAGACTATCAGGCTACACCTTC
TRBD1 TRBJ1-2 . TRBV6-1 CASRKQGGYGYTF TGTGCCAGCAGAAAACAGGGGGGCTATGGCTACACCTTC
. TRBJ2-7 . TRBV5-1 CASSHDGYEQYF TGCGCCAGCAGTCACGACGGATACGAGCAGTACTTC
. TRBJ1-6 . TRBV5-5 CASSLVAGLSPLHF TGTGCCAGCAGCTTGGTTGCAGGACTTTCACCCCTCCACTTT
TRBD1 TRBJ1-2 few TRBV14 CASSQPGQGAESYTF TGTGCCAGCAGCCAACCCGGACAGGGGGCAGAGAGCTACACCTTC
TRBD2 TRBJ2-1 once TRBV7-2 CASRPRLAGLYNEQFF TGTGCCAGCAGACCCAGACTAGCGGGCCTATACAATGAGCAGTTCTTC
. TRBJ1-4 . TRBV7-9 CASSFRRVGTNEKLFF TGTGCCAGCAGCTTTCGGAGGGTTGGCACTAATGAAAAACTGTTTTTT
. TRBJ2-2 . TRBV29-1 CSVVAVNTGELFF TGCAGCGTTGTGGCGGTGAACACCGGGGAGCTGTTTTTT
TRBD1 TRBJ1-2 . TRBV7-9 CASSGQGVYGYTF TGTGCCAGCAGCGGACAGGGGGTTTATGGCTACACCTTC
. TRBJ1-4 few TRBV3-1 CASSRIGPDSGVEKLFF TGTGCCAGCAGCCGAATCGGACCAGACTCGGGTGTTGAAAAACTGTTTTTT
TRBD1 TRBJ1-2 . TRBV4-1 CASSQTRTGPYGYTF TGCGCCAGCAGCCAAACTAGGACAGGGCCCTATGGCTACACCTTC
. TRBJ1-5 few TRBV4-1 CASSQDKTVKSQPQHF TGCGCCAGCAGCCAAGATAAGACAGTCAAGAGCCAGCCCCAGCATTTT